The rows below give T cell receptor beta chains drawn from one sample of a study of T cells in Graves' hyperthyroidism and ophthalmopathy. TCRdb re-derived calls from the multiplex PCR reads in MiXCR, one entry per CDR3 protein. Of some 650,000 distinct CDR3 sequences listed, 15% to 20% were seen once; the top ten hold roughly 3.5%. The sample comprised blood. These receptors originate from a woman aged 40 to 55 with Graves' ophthalmopathy. CDR3s include the opening cysteine and the closing phenylalanine or tryptophan. The D gene is left open where the match is weak. The size of a clone is reported for some rows only, either as once, few or many, or as a class for expanded clones.

D	V	J	size	CDR3	DNA
-	TRBV12-3/TRBV12-4	TRBJ2-2	many	CASSFRTGRTTGELFF	TGTGCCAGCAGTTTTCGGACTGGACGAACTACCGGGGAGCTGTTTTTT
-	TRBV29-1	TRBJ2-5	-	CSGGGTPQETQYF	TGCAGCGGGGGCGGGACACCCCAAGAGACCCAGTACTTC
-	TRBV20-1	TRBJ2-5	many	CSAIIPELMRGETQYF	TGCAGTGCTATAATCCCGGAACTGATGCGAGGGGAGACCCAGTACTTC
-	TRBV28	TRBJ2-4	many	CASSVLTKTSKNIQYF	TGTGCCAGCAGCGTCCTGACTAAGACTAGCAAAAACATTCAGTACTTC
-	TRBV3-1	TRBJ1-4	many	CASSQDASTNEKLFF	TGTGCCAGCAGCCAAGATGCTTCAACTAATGAAAAACTGTTTTTT
TRBD1	TRBV7-9	TRBJ2-7	few	CASSRGQGGTYEQYF	TGTGCCAGCAGCCGAGGACAGGGTGGGACCTACGAGCAGTACTTC
-	TRBV7-2	TRBJ2-6	few	CASSTTTRWANVLTF	TGTGCCAGCAGCACAACAACCCGGTGGGCCAACGTCCTGACTTTC
-	TRBV3-1	TRBJ1-1	-	CASRGGGEVAFF	TGTGCCAGCAGGGGAGGTGGCGAGGTTGCTTTCTTT
-	TRBV28	TRBJ2-7	few	CASSRGSTKQYF	TGTGCCAGCAGTCGCGGGTCGACAAAGCAGTACTTC
TRBD2	TRBV28	TRBJ2-7	few	CASSPIRGAYEQYF	TGTGCCAGCAGTCCGATTCGGGGGGCCTACGAGCAGTACTTC
-	TRBV27	TRBJ1-1	-	CASSSKGRLTEAFF	TGTGCCAGCAGTTCCAAGGGGCGGCTGACTGAAGCTTTCTTT
-	TRBV2	TRBJ1-5	once	CASSGAETYSNQPQHF	TGTGCCAGCAGTGGGGCGGAAACTTATAGCAATCAGCCCCAGCATTTT
-	TRBV28	TRBJ2-1	many	CASSPVELTSVGQFF	TGTGCCAGCAGCCCCGTTGAGCTTACGTCGGTTGGGCAGTTCTTC
-	TRBV2	TRBJ2-4	many	CASSVQGRRNIQYF	TGTGCCAGCAGTGTTCAGGGTAGAAGAAACATTCAGTACTTC
-	TRBV28	TRBJ2-5	-	CATQSPTTYQETQYF	TGTGCCACCCAATCCCCAACGACTTATCAAGAGACCCAGTACTTC
TRBD2	TRBV7-9	TRBJ2-1	few	CASSFTSGSGVNEQFF	TGTGCCAGCAGCTTCACTAGCGGGAGTGGGGTCAATGAGCAGTTCTTC
-	TRBV29-1	TRBJ2-1	-	CSVKTLPSYNEQFF	TGCAGCGTTAAAACCCTTCCCTCCTACAATGAGCAGTTCTTC
TRBD1	TRBV12-3/TRBV12-4	TRBJ2-1	-	CASRETGGTYNEQFF	TGTGCCAGCAGAGAGACAGGGGGCACATACAATGAGCAGTTCTTC
-	TRBV5-1	TRBJ1-1	few	CASSLVARNTEAFF	TGCGCCAGCAGCTTGGTTGCGAGGAACACTGAAGCTTTCTTT
TRBD1	TRBV28	TRBJ2-3	many	CASSSTGGIDTQYF	TGTGCCAGCAGCTCGACAGGGGGCATAGATACGCAGTATTTT
-	TRBV7-7	TRBJ2-2	-	CAASLSRTGELFF	TGTGCCGCGTCGCTTAGTCGCACCGGGGAGCTGTTTTTT